The 23 T cell receptor beta chains below all came from one sample that was sequenced in a study of T-cell reconstitution after alpha-beta-depleted transplantation in children. TCRbeta library construction was performed incorporating unique molecular identifiers. MiXCR was run by TCRdb on the PCR reads, yielding one entry per CDR3 protein. This table holds roughly 100,000 distinct CDR3 sequences, 8% to 9% found once. Sequencing used PBMCs from the stem cell graft donor, obtained from the stem cell graft. The receptor source for this set is a human donor who donated a stem cell graft to a child with congenital amegakaryocytic thrombocytopenia.

This clonotype has at least ten counts. The gene calls are TRBV5-1 and TRBJ2-2; D is unclear. This CDR3 has 13 residues. Germline V gene data show CDR1 as SGHRS and CDR2 as YFSETQ. V was trimmed by 3 bases and J by 4 bases, leaving 7 bases between them. Here the CDR3 DNA reads TGCGCCAGCAGCTCGGGTCTCACCGGGGAGCTGTTTTTT. Protein product: CASSSGLTGELFF.

This clonotype occurred many times. The V gene is TRBV9, the J gene TRBJ1-1, with TRBD1 as a possible D gene (5 bases). Between the trimmed V and J ends, which lost 0 bases and 4 bases, there was a span of 13 bases. This CDR3 comprises 15 residues. Germline values: CDR1 SGDLS, CDR2 YYNGEE. The DNA of the CDR3 is TGTGCCAGCAGCGTAGATGCGGGGCAGGGCACTGAAGCTTTCTTT. It specifies CASSVDAGQGTEAFF.

This clonotype has at least ten counts. V usage is TRBV7-2 and J usage is TRBJ1-3, with a possible D match to TRBD1 (6 bases). Trimming took off 5 bases at V and 4 bases at J, with 9 bases between the two ends. This CDR3 region has 13 residues. Per germline, CDR1 SGHTA and CDR2 FQGNSA. The CDR3 loop reads CASSLGGGNTIYF. The CDR3 DNA sequence: TGTGCCAGCAGCCTAGGGGGGGGAAACACCATATATTTT.

This clonotype was recorded at least ten times. The chain employs TRBV6-5 and TRBJ2-1, with 7 bases aligning to TRBD2. CDR3 length equals 17 residues. In germline, CDR1 is MNHEY, CDR2 SVGAGI. V shed 2 bases, J shed 3 bases, and the junction held 10 bases outside the gene matches. As DNA, the CDR3 is TGTGCCAGCAGTTACACCGGGAGGTTTAGGGACTACAATGAGCAGTTCTTC. Translating it yields CASSYTGRFRDYNEQFF.

The V call is TRBV6-1, the J call TRBJ1-3; possibly TRBD1 for D (5 bases). V was pared by 4 bases and J by 0 bases, with 7 bases between. Per germline, CDR1 MNHNS and CDR2 SASEGT. CDR3 length: 14 residues. Written as DNA, the CDR3 is TGTGCCAGCAGTGGGGGCTCCTCTGGAAACACCATATATTTT. Translating gives CASSGGSSGNTIYF.

This clonotype was counted ten times or more. This sequence joins TRBV12-3 or TRBV12-4 and TRBJ2-5; D may be TRBD2 (6 bases). The CDR3 totals 15 residues. The V end was cut by 2 bases, the J end by 1 base, with 11 bases between. The CDR3: CASSLLRDFQETQYF. In DNA form, the CDR3 reads TGTGCCAGCAGTTTACTGCGGGACTTCCAAGAGACCCAGTACTTC.

As concerns this clonotype: A much larger clone lies a single base off, so this may be a read error. V is TRBV6-1 and J is TRBJ2-7; a weak D match, TRBD1 (7 bases). The length of the CDR3 is 14 residues. Germline values: CDR1 MNHNS, CDR2 SASEGT. Trimming removed 7 bases from V and 1 base from J, with 14 bases in between. The CDR3 is CASTIQGGSYEQYF. For the CDR3, the DNA is TGTGCCAGCACTATCCAGGGGGGATCCTACGAGCAGTACTTC.

There are many counts of this clonotype. The genes are TRBV9 and TRBJ2-7, with 7 bases fitting TRBD2. Per the germline V gene, CDR1 is SGDLS and CDR2 is YYNGEE. V lost 2 bases to trimming and J lost 2 bases; unmatched junction nucleotides: 4. The CDR3 totals 14 residues. CDR3 protein: CASSVEGLAYEQYF. The CDR3 DNA sequence: TGTGCCAGCAGCGTGGAAGGACTAGCCTACGAGCAGTACTTC.

This clonotype showed up many times. Here the CDR3 reads CSARAYSDYEQYF. In nucleotides, the CDR3 is TGCAGTGCTAGAGCCTACTCCGACTACGAGCAGTACTTC. V usage is TRBV20-1 and J usage is TRBJ2-7; D gene unclear. The germline CDR1 and CDR2 sequences are DFQATT and SNEGSKA (reference sequence). With 1 base removed from V and 3 bases from J, the gap between germline ends came to 10 bases. The CDR3 length is 13 residues.

Many counts were recorded for this clonotype. The chain combines TRBV20-1 with TRBJ1-2; D perhaps matches TRBD1 (5 bases). The germline V gene has CDR1 DFQATT and CDR2 SNEGSKA (reference sequence). CDR3 length equals 13 residues. V shed 0 bases and J shed 7 bases, with 12 bases lying between them. CDR3 nucleotides: TGCAGTGCTAGAGATTTCTCGGGGGTTGGCTACACCTTC. Protein product: CSARDFSGVGYTF.

Note on this clonotype: One base away lies a much larger clone, so this may be a sequencing read error. The V gene is TRBV7-2, the J gene TRBJ1-1; D not resolved. The V end was cut by 5 bases, the J end by 4 bases, with 11 bases between. The CDR3 length is 13 residues. Germline values: CDR1 SGHTA, CDR2 FQGNSA. CDR3 DNA: TGTGCCAGCAGCCGCTCAGAGGGCACTGAAGCTTTCTTT. It codes for CASSRSEGTEAFF.

This clonotype appeared many times. This rearrangement joins TRBV28 to TRBJ2-1; 7 bases fit TRBD1. V was pared by 7 bases and J by 2 bases, with 8 bases of the junction left unmatched. CDR3 size: 15 residues. Germline V gene sequence: CDR1 MDHEN, CDR2 SYDVKM. CDR3 coding DNA: TGTGCCAGCACCTCGCCGGGACAGACCTACAATGAGCAGTTCTTC. Its translation: CASTSPGQTYNEQFF.

Many counts were recorded for this clonotype. The chain recombines TRBV27 with TRBJ2-1; TRBD1 matches at 10 bases. The V segment lost 2 bases and the J segment 7 bases; nucleotides outside the gene matches: 8. Per germline, CDR1 MNHEY and CDR2 SMNVEV (reference sequence). The length of the CDR3 is 16 residues. CDR3: CASSLNGQGGINEQFF. Written as DNA, the CDR3 is TGTGCCAGCAGTTTAAATGGACAGGGGGGAATAAATGAGCAGTTCTTC.

This clonotype was recorded at least ten times. The chain couples TRBV7-2 to TRBJ2-5, with a possible D match to TRBD1 (5 bases). Germline loops: CDR1 SGHTA, CDR2 FQGNSA. This CDR3 has 14 residues. V was pared by 6 bases and J by 5 bases, with 16 bases between. The CDR3, as DNA: TGTGCCAGCAGAGCGTCAGGGTTGCGGGAGACCCAGTACTTC. It is translated as CASRASGLRETQYF.

Comment on this clonotype: The junction differs from germline at one of its ends, possibly a read error. This rearrangement joins TRBV7-9 to TRBJ2-1, with TRBD2 identical over 9 bases. CDR1 and CDR2 from the germline V gene are SEHNR and FQNEAQ (reference sequence). CDR3 length equals 12 residues. CDR3 loop: CASSLASGEPFF. Written as DNA, the CDR3 is TGTGCCAGCAGCCTCGCTAGCGGGGAGCCGTTCTTC.

This clonotype has a count of ten or more. V gene TRBV4-1 combines with J gene TRBJ2-4; 8 bases agree with TRBD1. Trimming took 4 bases from V and 0 from J; bases not matched to a gene: 17. The CDR3 runs 20 residues. Germline V gene lookup returns CDR1 MGHRA and CDR2 YSYEKL. CDR3 nucleotides: TGCGCCAGCAGCCCCCCCCCGTGGACAGGGAGCTCTTTAGCCAAAAACATTCAGTACTTC. Translated: CASSPPPWTGSSLAKNIQYF.

This clonotype was picked up many times. This chain uses TRBV20-1 with TRBJ1-2, with D unclear. Germline V lookup: CDR1 DFQATT, CDR2 SNEGSKA (reference sequence). Between the trimmed V and J ends, which lost 3 bases and 8 bases, there was a span of 16 bases. The CDR3 consists of 13 residues. This chain's CDR3 is CSASRTDEKGYTF. The DNA for the CDR3 is TGCAGTGCTAGTAGGACCGACGAAAAAGGCTACACCTTC.

This clonotype was detected ten times or more. The CDR3 DNA follows: TGTGCCAGCAGAACTCCGGGACAGGGACCGACCGGGGAGCTGTTTTTT. This gives the protein CASRTPGQGPTGELFF. The J gene is TRBJ2-2, the V gene TRBV6-1; the match to TRBD1 covers 9 bases. CDR1 is MNHNS, CDR2 SASEGT, per germline. This CDR3 is 16 amino acids long. The J segment lost 5 bases and the V segment lost 6 bases, leaving 10 bases of the junction unmatched.

The table lists this clonotype with a few counts. The chain combines TRBV30 with TRBJ2-1, with 11 bases identical to TRBD2. CDR1 and CDR2 from the germline V gene are GTSNPN and SVGIG (reference sequence). J gave up 7 bases and V 3 bases, and 5 bases lay outside the gene matches. This CDR3 is built from 14 residues. CDR3 in amino acids: CAWSLSGGDNEQFF. In DNA, the CDR3 is TGTGCCTGGAGCCTTAGCGGGGGGGATAATGAGCAGTTCTTC.

This clonotype was observed at least ten times. V gene TRBV3-1 combines with J gene TRBJ2-2; the D is unclear. CDR3 length equals 13 residues. Germline lookup yields CDR1 LGHDT and CDR2 YNNKEL (reference sequence). Between the trimmed V and J ends, which lost 7 bases and 7 bases, there was a span of 13 bases. Here the CDR3 DNA reads TGTGCCAGCACCACATCTGGGATCGGGGAGCTGTTTTTT. Residues: CASTTSGIGELFF.

The CDR3 DNA is TGTGCCAGTCAACCCATACTAGCGGGGGAATACAATGAGCAGTTCTTC. Translation: CASQPILAGEYNEQFF. The chain links TRBV6-1 to TRBJ2-1; 11 bases are a match to TRBD2. Unmatched junction bases numbered 11, after V lost 9 bases and J lost 4 bases. Germline values: CDR1 MNHNS, CDR2 SASEGT. The CDR3 runs 16 residues.

At least ten counts were recorded for this clonotype. V and J are TRBV7-6 and TRBJ1-3; tentative D call: TRBD1 (6 bases). The CDR3 contains 19 residues. Germline V lookup: CDR1 SGHVS, CDR2 FNYEAQ. Between the trimmed V and J ends, which lost 1 base and 0 bases, there was a span of 19 bases. The CDR3 DNA reads TGTGCCAGCAGCTTAGTCCTTGTCGGACAGCTCGGCTCTGGAAACACCATATATTTT. Translated, it gives CASSLVLVGQLGSGNTIYF.

This clonotype was counted ten times or more. This rearrangement joins TRBV11-2 to TRBJ2-3, with TRBD2 as a possible D gene (6 bases). Trimming pared 2 bases from V and 6 bases from J, leaving 12 bases between. This CDR3 spans 14 amino acids. The germline V gene has CDR1 SGHAT and CDR2 FQNNGV. The CDR3 nucleotides read TGTGCCAGCAGCTTAATTCCGGGAGTCGATACGCAGTATTTT. It translates to CASSLIPGVDTQYF.